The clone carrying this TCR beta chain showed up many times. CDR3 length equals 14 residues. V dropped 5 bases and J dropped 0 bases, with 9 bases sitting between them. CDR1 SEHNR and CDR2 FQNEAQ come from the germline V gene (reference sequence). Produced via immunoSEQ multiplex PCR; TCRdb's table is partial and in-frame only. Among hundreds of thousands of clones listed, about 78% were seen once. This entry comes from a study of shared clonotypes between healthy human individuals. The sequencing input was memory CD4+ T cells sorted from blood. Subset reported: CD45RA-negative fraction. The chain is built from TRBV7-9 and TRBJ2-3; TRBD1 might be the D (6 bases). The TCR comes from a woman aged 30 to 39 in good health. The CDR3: CASSRDTSTDTQYF. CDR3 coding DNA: TGTGCCAGCAGCCGGGACACGAGCACAGATACGCAGTATTTT.